Each of the 25 T cell receptor beta chains below was sequenced from the same sample in a study of blood T cell repertoires in COVID-19. Here immunoSEQ multiplex PCR was the method, and the copy in TCRdb shows in-frame clones only, minus some. The table shows 85,000 or so clones, with roughly 89% occurring only once. The sequenced sample consisted of peripheral blood. All receptors come from a man aged 50 to 60 with active or convalescent COVID-19.

The J gene is TRBJ1-2, the V gene TRBV28; D call uncertain. Germline lookup yields CDR1 MDHEN and CDR2 SYDVKM. This CDR3 region has 14 residues. Trimming left V 6 bases short and J 8 bases short, with 19 bases between. The DNA for the CDR3 is TGTGCCAGCAGCTATGATGCGGCCGGTTTGGGCTACACCTTC. Its translation: CASSYDAAGLGYTF.

The chain joins TRBV6-5 to TRBJ1-1, with D maybe TRBD1 (6 bases). The ends were cut back, 7 bases at V and 4 bases at J, with 16 bases in the middle. The CDR3 is 14 residues long. Per germline, CDR1 MNHEY and CDR2 SVGAGI. This CDR3 is CASKIQGHGTEAFF. For the CDR3, the DNA is TGTGCCAGCAAGATACAGGGTCACGGCACTGAAGCTTTCTTT.

V usage is TRBV28 and J usage is TRBJ1-6; D uncertain. CDR1 is MDHEN and CDR2 is SYDVKM in the germline V gene. The CDR3 has 18 amino acids. Trimming pared 1 base from V and 8 bases from J, leaving 21 bases between. CDR3 protein: CASSLYGRGRKNDSPLHF. DNA of the CDR3: TGTGCCAGCAGTTTATACGGCCGGGGAAGAAAAAATGATTCACCCCTCCACTTT.

In its sample, this clone was seen once. The chain joins TRBV7-2 to TRBJ1-6; no definite D call. Deletions cut 5 bases from V and 9 bases from J, with 11 bases between. CDR3 length equals 13 residues. Per germline, CDR1 SGHTA and CDR2 FQGNSA. CDR3 residues: CASSIRRVSPLHF. CDR3 in DNA: TGTGCCAGCAGCATTAGGCGGGTTTCACCCCTCCACTTT.

The chain joins TRBV3-1 (or the pseudogene TRBV3-2) to TRBJ2-5, with 11 nucleotides matching TRBD2. The germline V gene has CDR1 LGHDT and CDR2 YNNKEL (reference sequence). V was pared by 5 bases and J by 5 bases, with 10 bases of the junction left unmatched. This CDR3 comprises 16 residues. The CDR3: CASSTRWLAGGETQYF. The CDR3 DNA reads as TGTGCCAGCAGCACCCGGTGGCTAGCGGGAGGTGAGACCCAGTACTTC.

This rearrangement joins TRBV19 to TRBJ1-2, with no clear D. Germline CDR1 and CDR2: LNHDA and SQIVND (reference sequence). The CDR3 runs to 12 residues. V was shortened by 3 bases and J by 4 bases, with 6 bases between the two germline ends. CDR3 residues: CASSIEGYGYTF. The CDR3 nucleotides are TGTGCCAGTAGTATCGAGGGCTATGGCTACACCTTC.

This chain uses TRBV6-5 with TRBJ2-1; the D gene is possibly TRBD2 (6 bases). The length of the CDR3 is 14 residues. The V gene's germline CDR1 is MNHEY and CDR2 SVGAGI. V gave up 6 bases and J gave up 0 bases, with 9 bases separating them. This CDR3 reads CASRRTTSYNEQFF. CDR3 nucleotides: TGTGCCAGCAGGAGGACTACCTCCTACAATGAGCAGTTCTTC.

The rearrangement uses TRBV30 and TRBJ2-1; TRBD2 matches at 12 bases. V lost 0 bases to trimming and J lost 6 bases; unmatched junction nucleotides: 3. The CDR3 has 15 amino acids. Germline V gives CDR1 GTSNPN, CDR2 SVGIG (reference sequence). DNA for the CDR3: TGTGCCTGGAGTGTACCGACTAGCGGGGGCAATGAGCAGTTCTTC. Its translation: CAWSVPTSGGNEQFF.

The rearrangement joins TRBV3-1 (or the pseudogene TRBV3-2) to TRBJ2-7, with D perhaps matching TRBD2 (5 bases). This CDR3 spans 16 amino acids. Trimming removed 1 base from V and 2 bases from J, with 15 bases in between. Germline-derived CDR1 and CDR2 are LGHDT and YNNKEL (reference sequence). In DNA, the CDR3 is TGTGCCAGCAGCCAAGTGGATGCCGGGATCCCCTACGAGCAGTACTTC. It encodes CASSQVDAGIPYEQYF.

The chain carries TRBV4-2 and TRBJ2-4; 9 bases line up with TRBD2. Germline CDR1 is LGHNA and CDR2 is YNFKEQ. V trimming: 0 bases; J trimming: 15 bases; junction bases outside the gene matches: 6. The CDR3 spans 13 residues. CDR3 DNA sequence: TGTGCCAGCAGCCAAGACTTAGGGACTAGCCGGTACTTC. Its translation is CASSQDLGTSRYF.

The chain links TRBV29-1 to TRBJ2-1; 11 bases fit TRBD2. The CDR3 consists of 14 residues. Trimming took 7 bases from V and 7 from J; bases not matched to a gene: 9. CDR1 is SQVTM, CDR2 ANQGSEA, per germline. The CDR3: CSGSTSGSINEQFF. CDR3 DNA sequence: TGCAGCGGGAGCACTAGCGGGAGCATAAATGAGCAGTTCTTC.

V gene TRBV5-1 combines with J gene TRBJ2-6, with 11 positions matching TRBD1. CDR3 length: 19 amino acids. V dropped 4 bases and J dropped 1; count of bases not matched to a gene: 10. From germline, CDR1 is SGHRS and CDR2 YFSETQ. The CDR3 DNA sequence: TGCGCCAGCAGCCTAAGCCCGGGACAGGGGGTATCTGGGGCCAACGTCCTGACTTTC. Residues: CASSLSPGQGVSGANVLTF. The variable domain in full, completed from reference TRBV5-1 and TRBJ2-6, reads KAGVTQTPRYLIKTRGQQVTLSCSPISGHRSVSWYQQTPGQGLQFLFEYFSETQRNKGNFPGRFSGRQFSNSRSEMNVSTLELGDSALYLCASSLSPGQGVSGANVLTFGAGSRLTVL.

The count of this clone is one. The V call is TRBV4-2, the J call TRBJ1-4; the D gene is possibly TRBD1 (6 bases). Deletions cut 0 bases from V and 8 bases from J, with 16 bases between. CDR1 is LGHNA, CDR2 YNFKEQ, per germline. This CDR3 spans 16 amino acids. CDR3 coding DNA: TGTGCCAGCAGCCAAGAATTTCGCCAGGGGATAGAAAAACTGTTTTTT. Amino acids: CASSQEFRQGIEKLFF.

The chain has TRBV5-1 and TRBJ2-1, with TRBD2 matching 10 bases. Germline loops: CDR1 SGHRS, CDR2 YFSETQ. The CDR3 has 22 amino acids. Unmatched junction bases numbered 25, after V lost 5 bases and J lost 2 bases. CDR3 sequence reads: CASRRTAAGPAGGSSPYNEQFF. CDR3 sequence (DNA): TGCGCCAGCAGACGGACAGCAGCTGGCCCAGCGGGAGGGTCCTCCCCCTACAATGAGCAGTTCTTC. The whole variable domain, filled in from reference TRBV5-1 and TRBJ2-1, reads KAGVTQTPRYLIKTRGQQVTLSCSPISGHRSVSWYQQTPGQGLQFLFEYFSETQRNKGNFPGRFSGRQFSNSRSEMNVSTLELGDSALYLCASRRTAAGPAGGSSPYNEQFFGPGTRLTVL.

This clone was counted only a few times. The genes are TRBV9 and TRBJ2-7, with 11 bases that match TRBD1. The CDR3 is 16 residues long. With 4 bases clipped from V and 4 bases from J, the junction kept 10 bases outside the gene matches. Germline assignment: CDR1 SGDLS and CDR2 YYNGEE. As DNA, the CDR3 is TGTGCCAGCAGCCCTCGGACAGGGGGCGCTGGTTACGAGCAGTACTTC. Its translation: CASSPRTGGAGYEQYF.

In this sample, this clone turned up a few times. The V gene is TRBV7-2, the J gene TRBJ1-4; D is perhaps TRBD1 (6 bases). In germline, CDR1 is SGHTA, CDR2 FQGNSA. V lost 1 base and J 5 bases, leaving 11 bases between the germline ends. The CDR3 runs to 15 residues. The CDR3 sequence is CASSLEGGLNEKLFF. Here the CDR3 DNA reads TGTGCCAGCAGCTTAGAGGGGGGGTTGAATGAAAAACTGTTTTTT.

V gene TRBV19 combines with J gene TRBJ2-7; 10 bases are a match to TRBD1. Per germline, CDR1 LNHDA and CDR2 SQIVND (reference sequence). CDR3 length: 16 amino acids. The V and J ends lost 3 bases and 3 bases, in that order; junction bases with no gene match: 8. CDR3 residues: CASSINRRDRGYEQYF. Here the CDR3 DNA reads TGTGCCAGTAGTATTAACAGGCGGGACAGGGGCTACGAGCAGTACTTC.

This clone turned up a few times. The rearrangement uses TRBV9 and TRBJ2-2, with TRBD2 matching 9 bases. Germline CDR1 SGDLS, CDR2 YYNGEE. The V segment lost 3 bases and the J segment 6 bases; nucleotides outside the gene matches: 6. The CDR3 length is 15 residues. The CDR3 sequence: CASSAQRGAPGELFF. CDR3 bases: TGTGCCAGCAGCGCCCAGCGGGGGGCCCCCGGGGAGCTGTTTTTT. Variable domain in full (rest from reference TRBV9 and TRBJ2-2): DSGVTQTPKHLITATGQRVTLRCSPRSGDLSVYWYQQSLDQGLQFLIQYYNGEERAKGNILERFSAQQFPDLHSELNLSSLELGDSALYFCASSAQRGAPGELFFGEGSRLTVL.

This clone has only a few counts. V gene TRBV4-1 combines with J gene TRBJ2-7; no clear D gene. The CDR3 length is 13 residues. CDR1 MGHRA and CDR2 YSYEKL come from the germline V gene. Deletions cut 1 base from V and 4 bases from J, with 8 bases between. CDR3: CASSQVIQYEQYF. In nucleotides, the CDR3 is TGCGCCAGCAGCCAAGTCATCCAGTACGAGCAGTACTTC.

This clone was found once. CDR3 DNA sequence: TGTGCCAGCAGCGTAGATAGCGGGGGAACTAGCACAGATACGCAGTATTTT. Translation gives CASSVDSGGTSTDTQYF. The rearrangement uses TRBV9 and TRBJ2-3; TRBD2 agrees at 9 bases. V gave up 0 bases and J gave up 0 bases; unmatched junction bases: 5. The CDR3 length is 17 residues. Germline-derived CDR1 and CDR2 are SGDLS and YYNGEE.

V gene TRBV11-2 combines with J gene TRBJ2-2; the D gene is possibly TRBD1 (5 bases). This CDR3 comprises 14 residues. Trimming removed 5 bases at V and 4 bases at J, with 11 bases between. The germline gives CDR1 SGHAT, CDR2 FQNNGV. Here the CDR3 reads CASSQQASTGELFF. In nucleotides, the CDR3 is TGTGCCAGCAGCCAACAGGCGAGCACCGGGGAGCTGTTTTTT.

This clone was observed a handful of times. V is TRBV30 and J is TRBJ1-3; 7 bases agree with TRBD1. Germline assignment: CDR1 GTSNPN and CDR2 SVGIG (reference sequence). V gave up 4 bases and J gave up 4 bases; unmatched junction bases: 4. The CDR3 is made up of 13 amino acids. The CDR3 nucleotides read TGTGCCTGGAAGGGGGCGCTCGGAAACACCATATATTTT. As protein: CAWKGALGNTIYF.

DNA of the CDR3: TGTGCCAGTAGTATAGAGACTGGGTTCGAGCGGGGACACTCCTACAATGAGCAGTTCTTC. It encodes CASSIETGFERGHSYNEQFF. The chain recombines TRBV19 with TRBJ2-1; D possibly corresponds to TRBD2 (7 bases). Germline V gene data show CDR1 as LNHDA and CDR2 as SQIVND (reference sequence). This CDR3 contains 20 residues. Trimming pared 0 bases from V and 0 bases from J, leaving 21 bases between.

The rearrangement links TRBV6-5 to TRBJ1-1, with 7 bases fitting TRBD1. The CDR3 extends over 15 amino acids. J gave up 4 bases and V 6 bases, and 11 bases lay outside the gene matches. Germline loops: CDR1 MNHEY, CDR2 SVGAGI. The chain's CDR3 is CASRITGERGTEAFF. DNA for the CDR3: TGTGCCAGCAGAATAACAGGGGAGAGGGGCACTGAAGCTTTCTTT.

This sequence joins TRBV29-1 and TRBJ1-2; D is undetermined. Germline loops: CDR1 SQVTM, CDR2 ANQGSEA. This CDR3 comprises 11 residues. Deletions cut 4 bases from V and 7 bases from J, with 10 bases between. The CDR3 nucleotides are TGCAGCGTTGCCGCATTGAGTGGCTACACCTTC. The encoded protein is CSVAALSGYTF.